This T cell receptor beta chain was identified in a study of T cells after yellow fever vaccination. General study points: When the response was secondary, it was weaker but reached its peak faster, day 5 versus 15. Abundant clonotypes from the bulk population could get into FACS-sorted repertoires as contaminants.

This CDR3 contains 18 residues. Looked up from germline, CDR1 is MNHEY and CDR2 is SMNVEV (reference sequence). The trim removed 4 bases at V and 8 bases at J, leaving 18 bases unmatched. They built TCR cDNA with 5'RACE template switching, a step that put in a universal primer site and UMIs. MiXCR, run by TCRdb on the 5' RACE reads, gives a single entry per CDR3 protein. This sample has about 110,000 distinct CDR3 sequences, with 7.5% to 9.5% found just once. As for this clonotype: Antigen: not known.

Specimen: CD8+ T cells sorted from PBMCs, collected 45 days after the yellow fever booster vaccination. The chain has TRBV27 and TRBJ2-1, with TRBD1 matching over 9 bases. This TCR came from a man aged 30-40 years who received the YFV17D yellow fever vaccine. CDR3 sequence (DNA): TGTGCCAGCAGTTCCCCGAACTACAGGGGGCCCAGGGACGATGAGCAGTTCTTC. As protein: CASSSPNYRGPRDDEQFF.